Shown below are 21 T cell receptor beta chains from a single sample sequenced in a study of response to subunit inactivated influenza vaccine. TCRdb reanalysed the RT-PCR reads using MiXCR and keeps one entry per CDR3 protein. The table includes approximately 680,000 distinct CDR3 sequences, approximately 14% detected once. The specimen comprised PBMCs from blood, sampled less than 13 days after vaccination. These TCRs come from a man aged 45 to 65 who received an inactivated influenza vaccine.

Written as DNA, the CDR3 is TGTGCCGGGGGCAGGGGAGCGGGATCTTACAATGAGCAGTTCTTC. This encodes CAGGRGAGSYNEQFF. The chain employs TRBV11-2 and TRBJ2-1; D might be TRBD2 (7 bases). In germline, CDR1 is SGHAT, CDR2 FQNNGV. The CDR3 is 15 amino acids. V lost 11 bases to trimming and J lost 4 bases, with 21 bases between them.

The V call is TRBV5-8, the J call TRBJ1-1; D uncertain. Germline CDR1 and CDR2: SGHTS and YDEGEE. The CDR3 runs 12 residues. With 6 bases removed from V and 3 bases from J, the gap between germline ends came to 9 bases. This CDR3 is CASTWTDTEAFF. In nucleotides, the CDR3 is TGTGCCAGCACTTGGACGGACACTGAAGCTTTCTTT.

This clonotype was counted ten times or more. One junction end does not reproduce the germline sequence, and a read error may be involved. The chain combines TRBV5-1 with TRBJ1-6, with D possibly being TRBD1 (6 bases). The CDR3 covers 14 residues. In germline, CDR1 is SGHRS, CDR2 YFSETQ. The CDR3 DNA sequence: TGCGCCAGCAGCTTCTCAGGGGATAACTCACCCCTCCACTTT. Protein product: CASSFSGDNSPLHF.

This clonotype was seen only a few times. The V and J genes are TRBV12-3 or TRBV12-4 and TRBJ2-1, with 13 bases matching TRBD2. Losses at the gene ends were 7 bases for V and 7 bases for J; bases not matched to a gene: 10. This CDR3 has 16 amino acids. The CDR3, as DNA: TGTGCCAGCAACCAACTAGCGGGAGGGCCGAGGAATGAGCAGTTCTTC. This codes for CASNQLAGGPRNEQFF.

The chain recombines TRBV11-2 with TRBJ2-6, with 7 nucleotides matching TRBD1. V shed 5 bases, J shed 4 bases, and the junction held 20 bases outside the gene matches. The CDR3 length is 20 residues. The germline gives CDR1 SGHAT, CDR2 FQNNGV. The CDR3 sequence is CASSEIDRAWRHPGANVLTF. The DNA for the CDR3 is TGTGCCAGCAGCGAAATAGACAGGGCCTGGCGACATCCGGGGGCCAACGTCCTGACTTTC.

Points on this clonotype: A read error may be the cause here, since a much bigger clone is one base away. The chain has TRBV20-1 and TRBJ1-5; possibly TRBD1 for D (5 bases). Trimming took off 1 base at V and 2 bases at J, with 9 bases between the two ends. In germline, CDR1 is DFQATT, CDR2 SNEGSKA (reference sequence). CDR3 length: 14 amino acids. For the CDR3, the DNA is TGCAGTGCTAGAGGAAGCAGGGGCAATCAGCCCCAGCATTTT. Amino acids: CSARGSRGNQPQHF.

The chain employs TRBV20-1 and TRBJ2-1, with D perhaps TRBD1 (5 bases). This CDR3 contains 16 residues. Germline CDR1 is DFQATT and CDR2 is SNEGSKA (reference sequence). V was shortened by 0 bases and J by 6 bases, with 18 bases between the two germline ends. The chain's CDR3 is CSARDRSGRSSNEQFF. CDR3 DNA: TGCAGTGCTAGAGATAGGTCAGGGCGTAGTAGCAATGAGCAGTTCTTC.

The table lists this clonotype with a few counts. V and J are TRBV7-8 and TRBJ2-7, with 7 bases fitting TRBD1. From germline, CDR1 is SGHVS and CDR2 FQNEAQ. V lost 2 bases, J lost 2 bases, and 6 bases stayed unmatched. The CDR3 covers 15 residues. CDR3 sequence: CASSLNRDRPYEQYF. CDR3 nucleotides: TGTGCCAGCAGCTTAAATCGGGACAGACCCTACGAGCAGTACTTC.

The rearrangement links TRBV2 to TRBJ2-1, with 9 bases aligning to TRBD2. The ends lost 7 bases at V and 8 bases at J; junction bases unmatched: 9. The CDR3 has 14 amino acids. Germline V lookup: CDR1 SNHLY, CDR2 FYNNEI. Here the CDR3 DNA reads TGTGCCAGCAATAGCGGGAGAGTCTTGCATGAGCAGTTCTTC. Translated: CASNSGRVLHEQFF.

This clonotype has just a few counts. The V call is TRBV29-1, the J call TRBJ2-7; possibly TRBD1 or TRBD2 for D (5 bases each). Trimming removed 6 bases at V and 7 bases at J, with 16 bases between. CDR1 is SQVTM, CDR2 ANQGSEA, per germline. The CDR3 extends over 12 amino acids. The CDR3 here is CSVGPGPAEQYF. The DNA of the CDR3 is TGCAGCGTCGGACCGGGACCCGCGGAGCAGTACTTC.

CDR3 DNA sequence: TGTGCCACCGCCGGGACTAGGCCCGGCAATGAGCAGTTCTTC. This gives the protein CATAGTRPGNEQFF. The V gene is TRBV6-2 or TRBV6-3, the J gene TRBJ2-1; 8 bases are shared with TRBD2. V was clipped by 10 bases and J by 6 bases; unmatched bases: 11. CDR3 length equals 14 residues. Germline lookup yields CDR1 MNHEY and CDR2 SVGEGT.

This clonotype was seen a few times. The rearrangement uses TRBV7-3 and TRBJ2-1, with a possible D match to TRBD2 (6 bases). This CDR3 is 16 amino acids long. Trimming removed 5 bases from V and 7 bases from J, with 21 bases in between. Germline CDR1 is SGHTA and CDR2 is FQGTGA. CDR3 DNA sequence: TGTGCCAGCAGCCCTAATGCACTAGCTGGGTTTAATGAGCAGTTCTTC. It specifies CASSPNALAGFNEQFF.

V is TRBV12-3 or TRBV12-4 and J is TRBJ2-1, with a weak D call TRBD2 (6 bases). V gave up 3 bases and J gave up 4 bases, with 13 bases separating them. The CDR3 contains 15 residues. DNA of the CDR3: TGTGCCAGCAGTTTCGGGGGAACCGTATACAATGAGCAGTTCTTC. It yields the protein CASSFGGTVYNEQFF.

The chain recombines TRBV12-3 or TRBV12-4 with TRBJ2-1; maybe TRBD1 (5 bases). The length of the CDR3 is 13 residues. With 7 bases removed from V and 10 bases from J, the gap between germline ends came to 17 bases. This CDR3 is CASNIHRIREQFF. The CDR3 DNA reads as TGTGCCAGCAATATACACAGGATTCGGGAGCAGTTCTTC.

CDR3 amino acids: CASSYRSNTEAFF. The CDR3 DNA sequence: TGTGCCAGCAGTTACAGGTCTAACACTGAAGCTTTCTTT. The V gene is TRBV6-5, the J gene TRBJ1-1, with no clear D. Germline V gives CDR1 MNHEY, CDR2 SVGAGI. The length of the CDR3 is 13 residues. Trimming pared 2 bases from V and 2 bases from J, leaving 6 bases between.

This clonotype was counted between two and nine times. V and J are TRBV7-9 and TRBJ2-3; D ambiguous. V lost 3 bases and J lost 14, with 12 bases in between. Germline assignment: CDR1 SEHNR and CDR2 FQNEAQ (reference sequence). This CDR3 spans 11 amino acids. The CDR3 DNA reads as TGTGCCAGCAGCTTTGGCGACCCGGGGTATTTT. Amino acid sequence: CASSFGDPGYF.

The CDR3 DNA reads as TGCAGTGCTAGAGGTCCTAGCGGTGACAATGAGCAGTTCTTC. It specifies CSARGPSGDNEQFF. The rearrangement links TRBV20-1 to TRBJ2-1, with TRBD2 matching 7 bases. The V segment lost 1 base and the J segment 5 bases; nucleotides outside the gene matches: 5. Germline CDR1 DFQATT, CDR2 SNEGSKA (reference sequence). The CDR3 spans 14 residues.

This clonotype has more than one count but fewer than ten. The chain links TRBV5-1 to TRBJ2-2; possibly TRBD2 for D (6 bases). The CDR3 extends over 19 amino acids. Germline-derived CDR1 and CDR2 are SGHRS and YFSETQ. Trimming removed 0 bases at V and 0 bases at J, with 18 bases between. The CDR3: CASSLGLGRTNSNTGELFF. As DNA, the CDR3 is TGCGCCAGCAGCTTGGGGCTTGGGCGGACTAATTCGAACACCGGGGAGCTGTTTTTT.

V is TRBV6-1 and J is TRBJ1-5; the D gene is possibly TRBD1 (6 bases). The CDR3 covers 16 residues. Germline CDR1 and CDR2: MNHNS and SASEGT. V was shortened by 11 bases and J by 1 base, with 21 bases between the two germline ends. The CDR3 reads CASGQRGVESNQPQHF. In nucleotides, the CDR3 is TGTGCCTCTGGACAGAGAGGTGTCGAGAGCAATCAGCCCCAGCATTTT.

V and J are TRBV18 and TRBJ2-1; D is unclear. CDR1 is KGHSH and CDR2 is LQKENI in the germline V gene. Between the trimmed V and J ends, which lost 3 bases and 4 bases, there was a span of 13 bases. This CDR3 contains 15 residues. CDR3 amino acids: CASSPSILMYNEQFF. CDR3 in DNA: TGTGCCAGCTCACCTAGTATATTAATGTACAATGAGCAGTTCTTC.

The gene calls are TRBV3-1 and TRBJ2-1; 11 bases are shared with TRBD2. Germline V gene sequence: CDR1 LGHDT, CDR2 YNNKEL (reference sequence). With V trimmed by 4 bases and J by 6 bases, 8 bases remained unmatched. This CDR3 spans 16 amino acids. The CDR3 DNA follows: TGTGCCAGCAGCCTCCAGGCACTAGCGGGAGTCAATGAGCAGTTCTTC. This encodes CASSLQALAGVNEQFF.